These T cell receptor beta chains were read from a single sample in a study of shared clonotypes between healthy human individuals. Using immunoSEQ multiplex PCR, the repertoire was profiled, and TCRdb retains in-frame clones only, with some absent. Of some 1,400,000 clones listed, 96% were seen once; the top ten hold approximately 1.2%. Sequences were obtained from naive CD4+ T cells sorted from blood. The receptors come from a man aged 25 to 40 in good health. Both conserved end residues are part of each CDR3. D genes are given only for firm matches. Clone sizes are given selectively: once, few, many, or a class where the clone is expanded.

CDR3 protein,CDR3 DNA,D gene,V gene,CDR3 length,clone size,J gene
CSVVTQANQPQHF,TGCAGCGTTGTGACCCAGGCTAATCAGCCCCAGCATTTT,-,TRBV29-1,13,-,TRBJ1-5
CASSQELGLGGNQPQHF,TGCGCCAGCAGCCAAGAATTGGGGCTCGGAGGCAATCAGCCCCAGCATTTT,-,TRBV4-3,17,-,TRBJ1-5
CASSLAGGRDTEAFF,TGTGCCAGCAGCTTGGCCGGGGGTCGGGACACTGAAGCTTTCTTT,-,TRBV5-4,15,-,TRBJ1-1
CASSRLAGGLTYEQYF,TGTGCCAGCAGCCGGCTAGCGGGAGGGCTAACCTACGAGCAGTACTTC,TRBD2,TRBV9,16,-,TRBJ2-7
CASISGTGVMNTEAFF,TGTGCCAGCATTTCCGGGACAGGGGTAATGAACACTGAAGCTTTCTTT,TRBD1,TRBV28,16,-,TRBJ1-1
CASSPGQSPGANVLTF,TGCGCCAGCAGCCCAGGACAATCTCCTGGGGCCAACGTCCTGACTTTC,-,TRBV5-1,16,-,TRBJ2-6
CASSPKLAGGFTGELFF,TGTGCCAGTAGTCCAAAACTAGCGGGAGGGTTCACCGGGGAGCTGTTTTTT,TRBD2,TRBV19,17,-,TRBJ2-2
CASSLAGSSYNEQFF,TGTGCCAGCAGCTTAGCGGGGAGCTCCTACAATGAGCAGTTCTTC,-,TRBV7-6,15,few,TRBJ2-1
CASSPLQAGVSDTQYF,TGTGCCAGCTCACCTCTTCAAGCGGGAGTATCCGATACGCAGTATTTT,TRBD2,TRBV18,16,-,TRBJ2-3
CASSFGHLNSGANVLTF,TGCGCCAGCAGCTTCGGTCACTTAAACTCTGGGGCCAACGTCCTGACTTTC,-,TRBV5-1,17,-,TRBJ2-6
CSARGDEQFF,TGCAGTGCCCGAGGCGATGAGCAGTTCTTC,-,TRBV20-1,10,-,TRBJ2-1
CASSPQGSGRGADTQYF,TGCGCCAGCAGCCCACAGGGTAGCGGGAGGGGCGCGGATACGCAGTATTTT,TRBD2,TRBV5-1,17,-,TRBJ2-3
CASSKQVADTQYF,TGTGCCAGCAGTAAGCAGGTGGCTGATACGCAGTATTTT,-,TRBV6-6,13,-,TRBJ2-3
CASKYHTGYGNTIYF,TGCGCCAGCAAATACCACACAGGATATGGAAACACCATATATTTT,-,TRBV10-2,15,-,TRBJ1-3
CASSFGLADYNEQFF,TGTGCCAGCAGTTTTGGACTAGCGGATTACAATGAGCAGTTCTTC,TRBD2,TRBV27,15,once,TRBJ2-1
CASRGLGLGPYEQYF,TGTGCCAGTAGGGGACTGGGACTAGGGCCCTACGAGCAGTACTTC,TRBD2,TRBV19,15,-,TRBJ2-7
CASSIDWTRIGETQYF,TGTGCCAGTAGTATAGATTGGACACGAATCGGGGAGACCCAGTACTTC,-,TRBV19,16,once,TRBJ2-5
CASSEEYPGLGYEQYF,TGTGCCAGCAGTGAAGAGTATCCGGGGCTCGGCTACGAGCAGTACTTC,-,TRBV2,16,-,TRBJ2-7
CASSSIGWGDQETQYF,TGCGCCAGCAGCTCAATAGGGTGGGGGGACCAAGAGACCCAGTACTTC,-,TRBV5-1,16,-,TRBJ2-5
CASSSYRDRGYGYTF,TGTGCCAGCAGCAGCTACCGGGACAGGGGGTATGGCTACACCTTC,TRBD1,TRBV5-4,15,-,TRBJ1-2
CASGRGLTDTQYF,TGTGCCAGTGGCAGGGGGCTTACAGATACGCAGTATTTT,TRBD1,TRBV5-8,13,-,TRBJ2-3
CASSVEGSGRAFF,TGTGCCAGCAGCGTAGAGGGGTCGGGTAGAGCTTTCTTT,-,TRBV9,13,-,TRBJ1-1
CATSREGPGPENF,TGTGCCACCAGCAGAGAGGGCCCGGGCCCGGAGAACTTC,-,TRBV15,13,-,TRBJ2-5
CASSLETGSEQFF,TGTGCCAGCAGCTTAGAGACCGGGAGTGAGCAGTTCTTC,-,TRBV11-3,13,-,TRBJ2-1
CASSPGGSSRNQPQHF,TGTGCCAGCTCACCAGGGGGGTCATCCCGCAATCAGCCCCAGCATTTT,-,TRBV18,16,-,TRBJ1-5
CATSREGLVGELFF,TGTGCCACCAGCAGAGAGGGGCTAGTCGGGGAGCTGTTTTTT,-,TRBV15,14,-,TRBJ2-2
CASSPGQGHSGANVLTF,TGTGCCAGCAGCCCCGGACAGGGGCACTCTGGGGCCAACGTCCTGACTTTC,TRBD1,TRBV7-3,17,-,TRBJ2-6
CASSLDIGANVLTF,TGTGCCAGCAGCTTAGATATTGGGGCCAACGTCCTGACTTTC,-,TRBV11-2,14,-,TRBJ2-6
CASSLGGPGVQGYEQYF,TGTGCCAGCAGCTTGGGCGGTCCAGGGGTCCAGGGCTACGAGCAGTACTTC,-,TRBV5-6,17,once,TRBJ2-7
CASSRLETGGLGFGNEQFF,TGTGCCAGCAGCCGTCTTGAGACAGGGGGACTAGGGTTTGGGAATGAGCAGTTCTTC,-,TRBV28,19,-,TRBJ2-1
CASSLTLGTEAFF,TGTGCCAGCAGCTTAACTTTGGGCACTGAAGCTTTCTTT,-,TRBV7-3,13,-,TRBJ1-1
CASSKRDTGVPSTDTQYF,TGCGCCAGCAGCAAGAGGGACACAGGGGTCCCTAGCACAGATACGCAGTATTTT,TRBD1,TRBV5-1,18,-,TRBJ2-3
CASSAPWGATGELFF,TGTGCCAGCAGTGCGCCGTGGGGGGCCACCGGGGAGCTGTTTTTT,-,TRBV6-1,15,-,TRBJ2-2
CASSANGRGNYGYTF,TGTGCCAGCAGCGCAAACGGTCGGGGCAACTATGGCTACACCTTC,-,TRBV9,15,once,TRBJ1-2
CASSLRGGLTEQYF,TGTGCCAGCAGCTTACGGGGGGGACTGACCGAGCAGTACTTC,TRBD2,TRBV13,14,-,TRBJ2-7
CASSPGTSGRATLTDTQYF,TGCGCCAGCAGTCCCGGGACTAGCGGGAGGGCCACCCTCACAGATACGCAGTATTTT,TRBD2,TRBV10-2,19,-,TRBJ2-3
CASSLVSGRAGDTQYF,TGTGCCAGCAGCCTAGTTAGCGGGAGGGCAGGAGATACGCAGTATTTT,TRBD2,TRBV11-2,16,-,TRBJ2-3
CATTTGGFYEQYF,TGTGCCACCACGACAGGGGGCTTCTACGAGCAGTACTTC,TRBD1,TRBV28,13,-,TRBJ2-7
CASSIEDRYGYTF,TGTGCCAGTAGTATAGAGGACAGATATGGCTACACCTTC,-,TRBV19,13,-,TRBJ1-2
CASSFDLGPDTQYF,TGTGCCAGCAGCTTTGATTTAGGTCCAGATACGCAGTATTTT,-,TRBV7-2,14,-,TRBJ2-3
CASSLAGRTSGRAIGGEQYF,TGTGCCAGCAGTTTGGCAGGGCGGACTAGCGGGAGGGCCATAGGGGGGGAGCAGTACTTC,TRBD2,TRBV27,20,-,TRBJ2-7
CATRWYGYTF,TGTGCCACCCGATGGTATGGCTACACCTTC,-,TRBV28,10,-,TRBJ1-2
CASSKGDRRTSTDTQYF,TGTGCCAGCAGCAAAGGGGACAGGAGAACTAGCACAGATACGCAGTATTTT,-,TRBV21-1,17,-,TRBJ2-3
CASSLSSGRYEQYF,TGTGCCAGCAGCTTAAGTAGCGGGAGGTACGAGCAGTACTTC,TRBD2,TRBV7-3,14,-,TRBJ2-7
CASSQGLAVETQYF,TGTGCCAGCAGCCAGGGACTAGCGGTAGAGACCCAGTACTTC,TRBD2,TRBV5-6,14,-,TRBJ2-5
CASSLGGGPQETQYF,TGTGCCAGCAGCTTAGGGGGAGGGCCTCAAGAGACCCAGTACTTC,TRBD2,TRBV7-7,15,-,TRBJ2-5
CAISESADGNYGYTF,TGTGCCATCAGTGAGAGCGCAGACGGTAACTATGGCTACACCTTC,-,TRBV10-3,15,-,TRBJ1-2
CASSPTATNEKLFF,TGTGCCAGCTCACCAACAGCAACTAATGAAAAACTGTTTTTT,-,TRBV18,14,few,TRBJ1-4